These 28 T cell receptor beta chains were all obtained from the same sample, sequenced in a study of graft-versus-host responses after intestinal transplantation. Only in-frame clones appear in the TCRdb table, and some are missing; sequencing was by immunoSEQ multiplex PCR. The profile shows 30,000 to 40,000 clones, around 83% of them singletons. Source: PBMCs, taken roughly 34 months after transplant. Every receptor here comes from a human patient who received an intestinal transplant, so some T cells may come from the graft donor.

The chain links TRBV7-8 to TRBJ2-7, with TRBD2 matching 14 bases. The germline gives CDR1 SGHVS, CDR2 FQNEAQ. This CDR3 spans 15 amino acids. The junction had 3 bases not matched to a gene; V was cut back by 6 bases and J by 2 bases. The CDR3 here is CASRGGLAGAYEQYF. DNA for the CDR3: TGTGCCAGCAGGGGGGGACTAGCGGGGGCCTACGAGCAGTACTTC. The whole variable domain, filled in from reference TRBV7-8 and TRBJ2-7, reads GAGVSQSPRYKVAKRGQDVALRCDPISGHVSLFWYQQALGQGPEFLTYFQNEAQLDKSGLPSDRFFAERPEGSVSTLKIQRTQQEDSAVYLCASRGGLAGAYEQYFGPGTRLTVT.

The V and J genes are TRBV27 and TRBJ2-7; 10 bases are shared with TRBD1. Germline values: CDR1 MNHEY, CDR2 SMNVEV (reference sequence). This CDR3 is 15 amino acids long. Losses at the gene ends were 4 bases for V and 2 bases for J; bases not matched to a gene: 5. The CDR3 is CASSSRDRGPYEQYF. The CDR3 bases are TGTGCCAGCAGTTCCCGGGACAGGGGCCCCTACGAGCAGTACTTC.

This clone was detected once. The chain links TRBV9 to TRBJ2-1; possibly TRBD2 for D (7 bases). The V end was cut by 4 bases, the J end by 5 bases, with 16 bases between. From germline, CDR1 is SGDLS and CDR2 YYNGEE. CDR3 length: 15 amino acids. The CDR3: CASSPTRGRNNEQFF. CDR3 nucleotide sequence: TGTGCCAGCAGCCCCACGCGGGGGCGAAACAATGAGCAGTTCTTC.

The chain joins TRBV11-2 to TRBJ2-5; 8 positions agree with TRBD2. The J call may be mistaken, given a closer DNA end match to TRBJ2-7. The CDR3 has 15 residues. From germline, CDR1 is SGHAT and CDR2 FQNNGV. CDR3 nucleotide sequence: TGTGCCAGCAGCTTAGTAAACGGGGGGGTGTACGAGCAGTACTTC. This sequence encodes CASSLVNGGVYEQYF.

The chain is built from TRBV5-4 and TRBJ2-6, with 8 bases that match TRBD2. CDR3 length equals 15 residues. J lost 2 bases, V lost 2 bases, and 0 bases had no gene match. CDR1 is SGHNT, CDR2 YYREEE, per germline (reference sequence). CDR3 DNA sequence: TGTGCCAGCAGCTTAGCGGGGGCTGGGGCCAACGTCCTGACTTTC. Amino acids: CASSLAGAGANVLTF. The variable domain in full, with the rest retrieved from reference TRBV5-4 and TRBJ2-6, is ETGVTQSPTHLIKTRGQQVTLRCSSQSGHNTVSWYQQALGQGPQFIFQYYREEENGRGNFPPRFSGLQFPNYSSELNVNALELDDSALYLCASSLAGAGANVLTFGAGSRLTVL.

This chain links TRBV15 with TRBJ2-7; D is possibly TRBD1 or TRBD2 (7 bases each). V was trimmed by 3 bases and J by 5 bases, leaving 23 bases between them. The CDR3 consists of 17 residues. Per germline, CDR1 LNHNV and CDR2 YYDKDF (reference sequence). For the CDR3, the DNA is TGTGCCACCAGCAGCTCCGGGGAGGGACAGTTATACGACGAGCAGTACTTC. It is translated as CATSSSGEGQLYDEQYF.

For the CDR3, the DNA is TGTGCCAGCAGTGACGCCGGGACACTGAACACTGAAGCTTTCTTT. Translated: CASSDAGTLNTEAFF. The chain uses TRBV27 and TRBJ1-1, with TRBD1 as a possible D gene (6 bases). This CDR3 comprises 15 residues. Germline CDR1 is MNHEY and CDR2 is SMNVEV (reference sequence). Trimming cost V 5 bases and J 0 bases, with 13 bases left between them.

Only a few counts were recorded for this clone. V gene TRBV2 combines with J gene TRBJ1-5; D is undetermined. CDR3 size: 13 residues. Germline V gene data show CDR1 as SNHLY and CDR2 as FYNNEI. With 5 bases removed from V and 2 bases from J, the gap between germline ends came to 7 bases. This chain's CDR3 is CASSPGGNQPQHF. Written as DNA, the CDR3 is TGTGCCAGCAGTCCAGGCGGCAATCAGCCCCAGCATTTT. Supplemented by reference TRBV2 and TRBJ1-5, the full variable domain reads EPEVTQTPSHQVTQMGQEVILRCVPISNHLYFYWYRQILGQKVEFLVSFYNNEISEKSEIFDDQFSVERPDGSNFTLKIRSTKLEDSAMYFCASSPGGNQPQHFGDGTRLSIL.

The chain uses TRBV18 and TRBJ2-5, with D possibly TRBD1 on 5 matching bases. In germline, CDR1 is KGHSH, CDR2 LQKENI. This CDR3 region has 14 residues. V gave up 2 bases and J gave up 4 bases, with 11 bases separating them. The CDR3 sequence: CASSPRGKGETQYF. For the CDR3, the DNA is TGTGCCAGCTCACCAAGGGGAAAGGGAGAGACCCAGTACTTC.

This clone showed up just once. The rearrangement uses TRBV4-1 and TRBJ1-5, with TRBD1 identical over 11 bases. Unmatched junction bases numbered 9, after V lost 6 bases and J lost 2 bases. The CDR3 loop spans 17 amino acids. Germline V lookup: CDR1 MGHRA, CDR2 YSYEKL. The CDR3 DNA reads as TGCGCCAGCAGTCTTGGACAGGGGGCTTTCGGCAATCAGCCCCAGCATTTT. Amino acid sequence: CASSLGQGAFGNQPQHF.

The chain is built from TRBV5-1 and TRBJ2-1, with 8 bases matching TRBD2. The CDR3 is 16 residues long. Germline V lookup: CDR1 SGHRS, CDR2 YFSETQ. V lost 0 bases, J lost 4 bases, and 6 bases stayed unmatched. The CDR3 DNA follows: TGCGCCAGCAGCTTGGATAGCGGGGACCGATACAATGAGCAGTTCTTC. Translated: CASSLDSGDRYNEQFF.

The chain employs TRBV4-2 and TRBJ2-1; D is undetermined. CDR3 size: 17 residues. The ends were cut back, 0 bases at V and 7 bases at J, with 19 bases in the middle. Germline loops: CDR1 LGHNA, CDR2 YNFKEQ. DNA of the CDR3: TGTGCCAGCAGCCAAGACCCCCAGGTGGTTCCATTAAATGAGCAGTTCTTC. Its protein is CASSQDPQVVPLNEQFF.

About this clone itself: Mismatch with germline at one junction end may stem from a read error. CDR3: CASSPGFAGGLPLLF. The DNA for the CDR3 is TGTGCCAGCAGCCCCGGGTTCGCAGGGGGTCTACCCCTCCTCTTC. This chain joins TRBV7-3 and TRBJ1-2, with 7 bases matching TRBD1. Germline V gene lookup returns CDR1 SGHTA and CDR2 FQGTGA. This CDR3 has 15 residues.

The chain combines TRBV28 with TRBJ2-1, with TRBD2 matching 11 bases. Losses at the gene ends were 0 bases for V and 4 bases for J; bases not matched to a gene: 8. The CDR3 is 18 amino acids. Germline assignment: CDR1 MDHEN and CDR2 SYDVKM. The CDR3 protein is CASSLWTSGKGGYNEQFF. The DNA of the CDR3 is TGTGCCAGCAGTTTATGGACTAGCGGGAAAGGAGGTTACAATGAGCAGTTCTTC.

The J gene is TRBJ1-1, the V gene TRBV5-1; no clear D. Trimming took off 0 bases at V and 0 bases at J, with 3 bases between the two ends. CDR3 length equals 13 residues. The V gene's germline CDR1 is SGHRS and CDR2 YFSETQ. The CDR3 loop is CASSLEMNTEAFF. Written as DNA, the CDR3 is TGCGCCAGCAGCTTGGAGATGAACACTGAAGCTTTCTTT.

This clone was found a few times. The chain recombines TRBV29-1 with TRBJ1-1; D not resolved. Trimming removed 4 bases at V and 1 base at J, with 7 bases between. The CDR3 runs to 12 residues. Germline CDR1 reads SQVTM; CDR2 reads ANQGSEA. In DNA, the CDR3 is TGCAGCGTTGGCCACCCGAACACTGAAGCTTTCTTT. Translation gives CSVGHPNTEAFF.

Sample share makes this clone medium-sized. CDR3 residues: CATSLGTGDYNEQFF. CDR3 coding DNA: TGTGCCACCAGCCTCGGGACAGGGGACTACAATGAGCAGTTCTTC. V is TRBV15 and J is TRBJ2-1; 10 bases align to TRBD1. Germline CDR1 reads LNHNV; CDR2 reads YYDKDF (reference sequence). This CDR3 is 15 amino acids long. V was clipped by 5 bases and J by 3 bases; unmatched bases: 4.

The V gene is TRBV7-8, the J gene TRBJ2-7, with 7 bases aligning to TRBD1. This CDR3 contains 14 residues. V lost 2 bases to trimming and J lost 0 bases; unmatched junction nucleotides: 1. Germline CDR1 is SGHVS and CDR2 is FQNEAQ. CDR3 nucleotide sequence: TGTGCCAGCAGCTTATCAGGGGGCTCCTACGAGCAGTACTTC. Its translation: CASSLSGGSYEQYF.

CDR3 DNA: TGTGCCAGCAGTTTACACTGGCCGGCGGGACTCCCTGGGGATGAAAAACTGTTTTTT. Translating gives CASSLHWPAGLPGDEKLFF. V and J are TRBV27 and TRBJ1-4; possible D gene TRBD1, 5 bases. The V gene lost 2 bases and the J gene lost 6 bases, with 25 bases spanning the gap. The length of the CDR3 is 19 residues. Looked up from germline, CDR1 is MNHEY and CDR2 is SMNVEV (reference sequence).

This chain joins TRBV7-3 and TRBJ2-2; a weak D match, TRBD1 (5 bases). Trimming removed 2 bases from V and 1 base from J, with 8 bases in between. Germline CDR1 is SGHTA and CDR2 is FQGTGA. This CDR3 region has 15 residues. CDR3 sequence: CASSLQGGNTGELFF. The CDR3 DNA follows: TGTGCCAGCAGCTTACAGGGCGGGAACACCGGGGAGCTGTTTTTT.

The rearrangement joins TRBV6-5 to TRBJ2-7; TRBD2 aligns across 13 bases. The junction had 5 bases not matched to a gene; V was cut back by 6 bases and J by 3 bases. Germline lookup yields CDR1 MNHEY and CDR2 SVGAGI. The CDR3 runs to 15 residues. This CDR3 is CASSLTSGGIYEQYF. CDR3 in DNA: TGTGCCAGCAGCTTGACTAGCGGGGGGATCTACGAGCAGTACTTC.

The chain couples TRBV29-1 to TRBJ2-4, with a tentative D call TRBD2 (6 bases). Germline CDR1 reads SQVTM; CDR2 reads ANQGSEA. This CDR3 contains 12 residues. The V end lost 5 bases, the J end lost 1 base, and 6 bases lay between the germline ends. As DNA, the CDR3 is TGCAGCGTTCGGGGGGCCAAAAACATTCAGTACTTC. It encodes CSVRGAKNIQYF.

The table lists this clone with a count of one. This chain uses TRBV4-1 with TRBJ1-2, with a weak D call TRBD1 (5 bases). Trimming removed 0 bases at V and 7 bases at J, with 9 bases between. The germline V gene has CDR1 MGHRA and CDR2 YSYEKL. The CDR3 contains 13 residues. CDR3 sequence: CASSQDRGTGYTF. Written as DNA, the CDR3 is TGCGCCAGCAGCCAAGATCGGGGGACTGGCTACACCTTC.

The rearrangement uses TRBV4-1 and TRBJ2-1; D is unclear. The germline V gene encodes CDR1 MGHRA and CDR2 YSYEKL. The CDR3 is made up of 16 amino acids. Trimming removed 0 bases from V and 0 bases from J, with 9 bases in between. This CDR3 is CASSQEADFSYNEQFF. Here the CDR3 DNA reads TGCGCCAGCAGCCAAGAGGCAGACTTCTCCTACAATGAGCAGTTCTTC.

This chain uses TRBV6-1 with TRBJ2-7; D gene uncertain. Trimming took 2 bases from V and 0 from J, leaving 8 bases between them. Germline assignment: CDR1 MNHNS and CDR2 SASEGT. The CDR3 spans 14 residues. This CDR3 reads CASSERAYSYEQYF. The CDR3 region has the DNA TGTGCCAGCAGTGAAAGGGCGTACTCCTACGAGCAGTACTTC.

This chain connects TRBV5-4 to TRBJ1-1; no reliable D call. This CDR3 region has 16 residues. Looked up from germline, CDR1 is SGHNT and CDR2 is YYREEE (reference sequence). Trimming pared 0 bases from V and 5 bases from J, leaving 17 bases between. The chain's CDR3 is CASSLASSSRWTEAFF. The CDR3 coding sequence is TGTGCCAGCAGCTTGGCTTCGAGCAGTCGGTGGACTGAAGCTTTCTTT.

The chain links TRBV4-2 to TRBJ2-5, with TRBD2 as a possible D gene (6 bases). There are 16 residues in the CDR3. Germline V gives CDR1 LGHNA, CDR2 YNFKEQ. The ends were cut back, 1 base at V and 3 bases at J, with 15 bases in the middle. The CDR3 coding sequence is TGTGCCAGCAGCCAAGCCGGGACTGAAAAGGAAGAGACCCAGTACTTC. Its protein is CASSQAGTEKEETQYF.

CDR3 sequence: CASSYSRSVDGLFF. CDR3 sequence (DNA): TGTGCCAGCAGTTACTCGAGATCAGTGGACGGACTGTTTTTT. The rearrangement links TRBV6-6 to TRBJ1-4; no definite D call. The CDR3 covers 14 residues. V shed 0 bases and J shed 13 bases, with 15 bases lying between them. CDR1 and CDR2 from the germline V gene are MNHNY and SVGAGI (reference sequence).